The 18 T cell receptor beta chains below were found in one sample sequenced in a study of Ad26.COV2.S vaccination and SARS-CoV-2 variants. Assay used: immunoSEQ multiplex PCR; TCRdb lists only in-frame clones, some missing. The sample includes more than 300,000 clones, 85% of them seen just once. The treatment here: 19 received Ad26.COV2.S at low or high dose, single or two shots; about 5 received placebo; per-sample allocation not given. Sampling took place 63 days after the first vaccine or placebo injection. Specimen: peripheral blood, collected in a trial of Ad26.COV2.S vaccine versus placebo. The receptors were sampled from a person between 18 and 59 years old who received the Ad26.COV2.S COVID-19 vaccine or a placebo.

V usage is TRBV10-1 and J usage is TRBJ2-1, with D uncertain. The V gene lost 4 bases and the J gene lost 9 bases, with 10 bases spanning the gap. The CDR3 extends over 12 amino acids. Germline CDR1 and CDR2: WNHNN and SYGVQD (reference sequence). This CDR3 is CASSGAASEQFF. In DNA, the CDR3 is TGCGCCAGCAGTGGAGCCGCGAGTGAGCAGTTCTTC.

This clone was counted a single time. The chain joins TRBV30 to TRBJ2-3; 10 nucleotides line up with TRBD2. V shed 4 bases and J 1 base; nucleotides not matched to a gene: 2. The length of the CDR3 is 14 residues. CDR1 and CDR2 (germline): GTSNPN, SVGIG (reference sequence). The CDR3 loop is CAWMLAGGTDTQYF. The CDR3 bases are TGTGCCTGGATGCTAGCGGGGGGCACAGATACGCAGTATTTT.

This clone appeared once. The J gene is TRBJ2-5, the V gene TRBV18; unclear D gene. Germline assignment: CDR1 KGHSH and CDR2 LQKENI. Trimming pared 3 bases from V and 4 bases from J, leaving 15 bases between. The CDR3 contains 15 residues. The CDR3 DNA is TGTGCCAGCTCACCTCTACCCCGGGTAAGAGAGACCCAGTACTTC. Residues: CASSPLPRVRETQYF.

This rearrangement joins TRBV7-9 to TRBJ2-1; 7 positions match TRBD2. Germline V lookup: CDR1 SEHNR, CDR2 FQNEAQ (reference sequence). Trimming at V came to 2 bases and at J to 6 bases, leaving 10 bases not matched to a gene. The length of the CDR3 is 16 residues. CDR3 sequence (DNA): TGTGCCAGCAGCTTACCGCAGGGAGGGACGGGCAATGAGCAGTTCTTC. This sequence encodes CASSLPQGGTGNEQFF. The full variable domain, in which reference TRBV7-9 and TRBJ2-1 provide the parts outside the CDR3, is DTGVSQNPRHKITKRGQNVTFRCDPISEHNRLYWYRQTLGQGPEFLTYFQNEAQLEKSRLLSDRFSAERPKGSFSTLEIQRTEQGDSAMYLCASSLPQGGTGNEQFFGPGTRLTVL.

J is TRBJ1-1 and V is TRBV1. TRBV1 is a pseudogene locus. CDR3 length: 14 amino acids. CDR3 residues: CTSSRQRGADEAFF. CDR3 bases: TGCACCAGCAGCCGTCAACGGGGGGCGGATGAAGCTTTCTTT.

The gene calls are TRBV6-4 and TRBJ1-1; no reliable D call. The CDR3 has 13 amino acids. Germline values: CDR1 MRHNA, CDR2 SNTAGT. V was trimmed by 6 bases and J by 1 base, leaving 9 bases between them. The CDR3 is CASSFDRNTEAFF. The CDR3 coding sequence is TGTGCCAGCAGCTTCGACCGGAACACTGAAGCTTTCTTT.

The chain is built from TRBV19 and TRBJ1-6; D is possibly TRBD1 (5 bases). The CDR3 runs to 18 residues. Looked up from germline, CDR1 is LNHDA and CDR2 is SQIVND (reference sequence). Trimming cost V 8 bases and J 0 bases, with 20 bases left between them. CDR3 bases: TGTGCCAGTCAAAGGACCGGGACGGGGAGCTCCTATAATTCACCCCTCCACTTT. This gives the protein CASQRTGTGSSYNSPLHF.

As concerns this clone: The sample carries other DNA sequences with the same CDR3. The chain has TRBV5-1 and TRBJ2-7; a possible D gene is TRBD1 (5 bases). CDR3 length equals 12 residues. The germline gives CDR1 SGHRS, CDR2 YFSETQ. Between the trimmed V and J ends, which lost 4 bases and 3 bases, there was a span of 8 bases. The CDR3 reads CASSRDSYEQYF. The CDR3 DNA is TGCGCCAGCAGCCGTGACAGCTACGAGCAGTACTTC.

This chain's CDR3 is CSIADGSTWVETQYF. In DNA, the CDR3 is TGCAGCATTGCGGACGGATCGACCTGGGTGGAGACCCAGTACTTC. The genes are TRBV29-1 and TRBJ2-5, with unresolved D. This CDR3 region has 15 residues. Trimming cost V 8 bases and J 5 bases, with 24 bases left between them. In germline, CDR1 is SQVTM, CDR2 ANQGSEA.

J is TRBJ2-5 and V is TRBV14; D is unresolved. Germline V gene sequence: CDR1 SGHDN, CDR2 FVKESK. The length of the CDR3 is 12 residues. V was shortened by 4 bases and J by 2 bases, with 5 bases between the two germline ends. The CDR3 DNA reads TGTGCCAGCAGCCCATGGCAAGAGACCCAGTACTTC. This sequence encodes CASSPWQETQYF.

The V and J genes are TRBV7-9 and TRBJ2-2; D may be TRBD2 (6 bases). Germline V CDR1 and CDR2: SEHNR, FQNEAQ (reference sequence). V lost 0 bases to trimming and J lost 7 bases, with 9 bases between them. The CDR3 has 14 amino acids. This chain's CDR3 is CASSLAREVGELFF. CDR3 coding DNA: TGTGCCAGCAGCTTAGCCAGGGAGGTCGGGGAGCTGTTTTTT.

This chain's CDR3 is CASSLVGDSETQYF. The CDR3, as DNA: TGTGCCAGCAGCTTGGTCGGAGATTCGGAGACCCAGTACTTC. The chain joins TRBV5-4 to TRBJ2-5, with D unclear. The V gene's germline CDR1 is SGHNT and CDR2 YYREEE (reference sequence). Trimming cost V 0 bases and J 5 bases, with 11 bases left between them. CDR3 length: 14 residues.

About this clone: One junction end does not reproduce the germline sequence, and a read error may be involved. CDR3 residues: CSAGRSELSF. CDR3 in DNA: TGCAGTGCCGGCAGGTCGGAACTCAGTTTT. The chain employs TRBV20-1 and TRBJ1-4; D uncertain. Germline V CDR1 and CDR2: DFQATT, SNEGSKA (reference sequence). The CDR3 runs 10 residues.

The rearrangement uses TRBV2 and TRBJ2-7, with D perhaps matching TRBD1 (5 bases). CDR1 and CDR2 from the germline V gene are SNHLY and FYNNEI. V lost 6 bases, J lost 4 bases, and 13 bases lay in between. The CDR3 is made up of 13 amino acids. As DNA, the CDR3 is TGTGCCAGCAGCAGGGTCAGGGAATACGAGCAGTACTTC. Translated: CASSRVREYEQYF.

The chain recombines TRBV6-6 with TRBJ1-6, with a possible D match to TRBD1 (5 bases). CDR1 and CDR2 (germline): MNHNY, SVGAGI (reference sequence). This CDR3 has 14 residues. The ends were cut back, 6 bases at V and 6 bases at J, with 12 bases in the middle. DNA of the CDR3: TGTGCCAGCAGCGGGACGTCGGGTAATTCACCCCTCCACTTT. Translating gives CASSGTSGNSPLHF.

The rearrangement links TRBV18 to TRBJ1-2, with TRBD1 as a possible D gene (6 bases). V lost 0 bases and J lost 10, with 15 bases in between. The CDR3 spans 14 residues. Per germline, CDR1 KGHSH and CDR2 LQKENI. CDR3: CASSPPQGSINYTF. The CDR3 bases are TGTGCCAGCTCACCACCTCAGGGGTCTATCAACTACACCTTC. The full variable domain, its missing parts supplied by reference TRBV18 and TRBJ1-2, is NAGVMQNPRHLVRRRGQEARLRCSPMKGHSHVYWYRQLPEEGLKFMVYLQKENIIDESGMPKERFSAEFPKEGPSILRIQQVVRGDSAAYFCASSPPQGSINYTFGSGTRLTVV.

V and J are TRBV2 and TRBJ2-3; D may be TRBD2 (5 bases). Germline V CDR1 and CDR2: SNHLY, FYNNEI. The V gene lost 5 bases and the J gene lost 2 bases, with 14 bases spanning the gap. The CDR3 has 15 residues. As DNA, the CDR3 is TGTGCCAGCAGTAACTTGGTAGCGAACACAGATACGCAGTATTTT. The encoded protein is CASSNLVANTDTQYF.

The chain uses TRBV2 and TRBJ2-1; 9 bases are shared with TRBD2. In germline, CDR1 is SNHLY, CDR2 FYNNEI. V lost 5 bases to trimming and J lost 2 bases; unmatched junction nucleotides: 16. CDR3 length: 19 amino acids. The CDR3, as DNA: TGTGCCAGCAGTCCCCGAGGGGGCCTTAGCGGGGGCCCCTACAATGAGCAGTTCTTC. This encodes CASSPRGGLSGGPYNEQFF.